Listed here are 30 T cell receptor beta chains from one sample, sequenced in a study of CD8 T cells in Susac syndrome. An amount of RNA that ranged from roughly 0.45 to 1 ug was reverse transcribed with random hexamers. TCRdb re-analysed the immunoSEQ multiplex PCR reads in MiXCR, keeping a single row per CDR3 protein. The table lists some 130,000 distinct CDR3 sequences, 95% of them singletons. Sequenced sample: CD8+ T cells from PBMCs. Source of these receptors: a human donor with Susac syndrome.

The chain has TRBV7-3 and TRBJ1-5, with D perhaps TRBD1 (5 bases). The V gene lost 0 bases and the J gene lost 2 bases, with 11 bases spanning the gap. This CDR3 comprises 16 residues. Germline CDR1 reads SGHTA; CDR2 reads FQGTGA. The CDR3 nucleotides read TGTGCCAGCAGCTTAACCCGCAGGGTAGGCAATCAGCCCCAGCATTTT. Translation gives CASSLTRRVGNQPQHF.

The CDR3: CSARDRSYEQYF. Written as DNA, the CDR3 is TGCAGTGCTAGGGACAGGAGCTACGAGCAGTACTTC. V usage is TRBV20-1 and J usage is TRBJ2-7, with 7 bases fitting TRBD1. Germline CDR1 is DFQATT and CDR2 is SNEGSKA (reference sequence). Losses at the gene ends were 3 bases for V and 3 bases for J; bases not matched to a gene: 2. This CDR3 contains 12 residues.

The chain recombines TRBV7-6 with TRBJ2-3; TRBD2 aligns across 9 bases. Losses at the gene ends were 4 bases for V and 6 bases for J; bases not matched to a gene: 5. The CDR3 is made up of 14 amino acids. CDR1 is SGHVS, CDR2 FNYEAQ, per germline. Here the CDR3 reads CASSSGLALDTQYF. The DNA for the CDR3 is TGTGCCAGCAGCTCTGGACTAGCGTTGGATACGCAGTATTTT. Based on the CDR3 plus reference TRBV7-6 and TRBJ2-3, the full variable domain is GAGVSQSPRYKVTKRGQDVALRCDPISGHVSLYWYRQALGQGPEFLTYFNYEAQQDKSGLPNDRFSAERPEGSISTLTIQRTEQRDSAMYRCASSSGLALDTQYFGPGTRLTVL.

The chain uses TRBV25-1 and TRBJ2-7, with D possibly matching TRBD2 (6 bases). Per germline, CDR1 MGHDK and CDR2 SYGVNS. The CDR3 contains 11 residues. V was cut by 5 bases and J by 6 bases, with 8 bases left in between. In DNA form, the CDR3 reads TGTGCCAGCAGTCTAGCGATCGAGCAGTACTTC. This sequence encodes CASSLAIEQYF.

In its sample, this clonotype was seen a few times. The CDR3 protein is CASRDNEQFF. DNA of the CDR3: TGTGCCAGCCGGGACAATGAGCAGTTCTTC. The chain employs TRBV12-3 or TRBV12-4 and TRBJ2-1; D call uncertain. The CDR3 consists of 10 residues. V dropped 8 bases and J dropped 5 bases, with 4 bases sitting between them.

J is TRBJ1-1 and V is TRBV28, with 7 nucleotides matching TRBD1. Germline assignment: CDR1 MDHEN and CDR2 SYDVKM. J gave up 4 bases and V 4 bases, and 9 bases lay outside the gene matches. The CDR3 totals 15 residues. The CDR3 spells CASSSVATGSTEAFF. The CDR3 DNA follows: TGTGCCAGCAGTTCAGTTGCGACAGGGAGCACTGAAGCTTTCTTT.

This chain connects TRBV5-6 to TRBJ1-2; unclear D gene. CDR1 is SGHDT and CDR2 is YYEEEE in the germline V gene. V was shortened by 0 bases and J by 2 bases, with 17 bases between the two germline ends. The CDR3 runs to 17 residues. CDR3 residues: CASSLESGQTLNYGYTF. As DNA, the CDR3 is TGTGCCAGCAGCTTGGAAAGTGGGCAGACTCTGAACTATGGCTACACCTTC.

This chain uses TRBV5-4 with TRBJ2-1, with a weak D call TRBD1 (5 bases). V was cut by 1 base and J by 3 bases, with 11 bases left in between. Germline V gene data show CDR1 as SGHNT and CDR2 as YYREEE (reference sequence). The CDR3 runs 15 residues. Written as DNA, the CDR3 is TGTGCCAGCAGCTTGACCCAGGGAATCTACAATGAGCAGTTCTTC. It encodes CASSLTQGIYNEQFF.

This clonotype was seen more than once but under ten times. The chain carries TRBV19 and TRBJ2-5; D remains unclear. The germline gives CDR1 LNHDA, CDR2 SQIVND (reference sequence). V shed 7 bases and J shed 3 bases, with 15 bases lying between them. This CDR3 has 14 residues. CDR3: CASTSSFWEETQYF. The CDR3 DNA follows: TGTGCCAGTACCTCCAGCTTCTGGGAAGAGACCCAGTACTTC.

The V call is TRBV24-1, the J call TRBJ2-1, with 10 bases lining up with TRBD1. Per the germline V gene, CDR1 is KGHDR and CDR2 is SFDVKD. The junction had 14 bases not matched to a gene; V was cut back by 5 bases and J by 8 bases. There are 17 residues in the CDR3. The CDR3 loop reads CATSALDRDRGIDEQFF. CDR3 DNA sequence: TGTGCCACCAGTGCCCTTGACCGGGACAGGGGTATCGATGAGCAGTTCTTC.

The V call is TRBV4-1, the J call TRBJ2-7, with unresolved D. Deletions cut 2 bases from V and 1 base from J, with 6 bases between. Germline V gene lookup returns CDR1 MGHRA and CDR2 YSYEKL. The CDR3 spans 13 residues. CDR3: CASSQTESYEQYF. The CDR3, as DNA: TGCGCCAGCAGCCAAACAGAATCCTACGAGCAGTACTTC.

This rearrangement joins TRBV4-1 to TRBJ2-7; D is perhaps TRBD2 (7 bases). The germline gives CDR1 MGHRA, CDR2 YSYEKL. Trimming left V 4 bases short and J 0 bases short, with 19 bases between. The length of the CDR3 is 17 residues. The CDR3 nucleotides are TGCGCCAGCAGCCGCGGGGGCCCGGCTGCTAGCTCCTACGAGCAGTACTTC. Translation: CASSRGGPAASSYEQYF.

The rearrangement links TRBV7-6 to TRBJ2-7; no definite D call. V was pared by 1 base and J by 2 bases, with 9 bases between. The CDR3 contains 14 residues. The germline CDR1 and CDR2 sequences are SGHVS and FNYEAQ. This CDR3 is CASSLVGSPYEQYF. For the CDR3, the DNA is TGTGCCAGCAGCTTAGTTGGAAGCCCCTACGAGCAGTACTTC.

This chain joins TRBV19 and TRBJ1-5; no clear D gene. Trimming stripped 7 bases from V and 0 bases from J, with 10 bases between. Germline V gene data show CDR1 as LNHDA and CDR2 as SQIVND (reference sequence). The CDR3 spans 14 residues. CDR3 residues: CASKTSNSNQPQHF. CDR3 DNA sequence: TGTGCCAGTAAGACCTCAAATAGCAATCAGCCCCAGCATTTT.

The genes are TRBV2 and TRBJ2-7; 7 positions agree with TRBD2. The CDR3 extends over 12 amino acids. V trimming: 3 bases; J trimming: 7 bases; junction bases outside the gene matches: 3. Germline-derived CDR1 and CDR2 are SNHLY and FYNNEI. CDR3 DNA sequence: TGTGCCAGCAGTGACGGGAGGTGGGAGCAGTACTTC. Amino acids: CASSDGRWEQYF.

V and J are TRBV20-1 and TRBJ2-2; the D gene is possibly TRBD2 (6 bases). CDR3 length: 14 amino acids. Per germline, CDR1 DFQATT and CDR2 SNEGSKA (reference sequence). V was cut by 2 bases and J by 4 bases, with 11 bases left in between. CDR3 in amino acids: CSARPGSRTGELFF. As DNA, the CDR3 is TGCAGTGCTAGACCCGGGAGTCGCACCGGGGAGCTGTTTTTT.

This clonotype was picked up one time. The CDR3, as DNA: TGTGCCAGCAGCTTAGATTCTGGGGTCGGGAGCCACGAGCAGTACTTC. Translated, it gives CASSLDSGVGSHEQYF. This chain connects TRBV7-6 to TRBJ2-7, with a weak D call TRBD2 (6 bases). The V end lost 1 base, the J end lost 5 bases, and 18 bases lay between the germline ends. The CDR3 extends over 16 amino acids. Germline CDR1 SGHVS, CDR2 FNYEAQ.

The chain couples TRBV5-6 to TRBJ2-7, with 16 bases lining up with TRBD2. With 4 bases clipped from V and 0 bases from J, the junction kept 7 bases outside the gene matches. Germline V lookup: CDR1 SGHDT, CDR2 YYEEEE. This CDR3 is 18 amino acids long. The CDR3 DNA is TGTGCCAGCAGCCCGGGACTAGCGGGAGGGGTAAGCTCCTACGAGCAGTACTTC. Protein sequence: CASSPGLAGGVSSYEQYF.

The rearrangement joins TRBV14 to TRBJ1-1; D uncertain. Germline loops: CDR1 SGHDN, CDR2 FVKESK. The CDR3 totals 15 residues. Trimming removed 1 base from V and 4 bases from J, with 13 bases in between. CDR3 sequence reads: CASSQVGFSVTEAFF. The CDR3 DNA is TGTGCCAGCAGCCAAGTAGGGTTTAGCGTCACTGAAGCTTTCTTT.

The genes are TRBV27 and TRBJ2-7, with a possible D match to TRBD1 (6 bases). V lost 3 bases to trimming and J lost 2 bases, with 11 bases between them. Germline-derived CDR1 and CDR2 are MNHEY and SMNVEV (reference sequence). This CDR3 region has 14 residues. The DNA of the CDR3 is TGTGCCAGCAGTTTCCTAGGACAGACCTACGAGCAGTACTTC. Its protein product is CASSFLGQTYEQYF.

The J gene is TRBJ2-3, the V gene TRBV4-1, with D possibly being TRBD2 (6 bases). V was clipped by 4 bases and J by 3 bases, with 14 bases between them. The V gene's germline CDR1 is MGHRA and CDR2 YSYEKL. This CDR3 has 15 residues. The CDR3 DNA reads as TGCGCCAGCAGCCCTGGTGAACGGGAGACAGATACGCAGTATTTT. Translating gives CASSPGERETDTQYF.

Concerning this clonotype itself: At one boundary the junction diverges from the germline segment, which might be a read error. The genes are TRBV7-7 and TRBJ2-5; D is possibly TRBD1 or TRBD2 (5 bases each). Germline loops: CDR1 SSHAT, CDR2 FNYEAQ (reference sequence). The CDR3 sequence is 14 residues long. CDR3: CASSLDPGTETQYF. Written as DNA, the CDR3 is TGTGCTAGCAGCTTAGACCCAGGGACGGAGACCCAGTACTTC.

The chain links TRBV12-3 or TRBV12-4 to TRBJ2-6; D unclear. The CDR3 sequence is 15 residues long. V lost 3 bases and J lost 0, with 6 bases in between. This CDR3 reads CASSFKASGANVLTF. The CDR3 DNA is TGTGCCAGCAGTTTCAAGGCCTCTGGGGCCAACGTCCTGACTTTC.

The chain links TRBV20-1 to TRBJ2-7; 8 bases agree with TRBD2. Trimming at V came to 6 bases and at J to 0 bases, leaving 7 bases not matched to a gene. This CDR3 is built from 14 residues. Germline-derived CDR1 and CDR2 are DFQATT and SNEGSKA (reference sequence). The CDR3 protein is CSAQSGGNSYEQYF. DNA for the CDR3: TGCAGTGCCCAGAGCGGGGGCAACTCCTACGAGCAGTACTTC.

The V and J genes are TRBV3-1 and TRBJ1-1; no reliable D call. This CDR3 has 14 amino acids. V lost 4 bases to trimming and J lost 4 bases, with 13 bases between them. The germline CDR1 and CDR2 sequences are LGHDT and YNNKEL (reference sequence). CDR3 loop: CASSLDLGTTEAFF. In nucleotides, the CDR3 is TGTGCCAGCAGCCTGGACCTGGGAACCACTGAAGCTTTCTTT. Supplemented by reference TRBV3-1 and TRBJ1-1, the full variable domain reads DTAVSQTPKYLVTQMGNDKSIKCEQNLGHDTMYWYKQDSKKFLKIMFSYNNKELIINETVPNRFSPKSPDKAHLNLHINSLELGDSAVYFCASSLDLGTTEAFFGQGTRLTVV.

J is TRBJ2-7 and V is TRBV3-1; TRBD1 might be the D (5 bases). Germline lookup yields CDR1 LGHDT and CDR2 YNNKEL (reference sequence). Trimming pared 0 bases from V and 2 bases from J, leaving 11 bases between. This CDR3 has 15 residues. CDR3 region: CASSQDQGLPYEQYF. CDR3 bases: TGTGCCAGCAGCCAAGATCAGGGATTGCCCTACGAGCAGTACTTC.

The chain joins TRBV6-6 to TRBJ2-7; a possible D gene is TRBD1 (6 bases). Germline V gene data show CDR1 as MNHNY and CDR2 as SVGAGI (reference sequence). Trimming pared 6 bases from V and 3 bases from J, leaving 12 bases between. This CDR3 comprises 13 residues. CDR3 in DNA: TGTGCCAGCAGCTTAGGACAGTTCTACGAGCAGTACTTC. Protein product: CASSLGQFYEQYF.

J is TRBJ1-1 and V is TRBV5-1; no clear D gene. This CDR3 spans 13 amino acids. Germline V gene data show CDR1 as SGHRS and CDR2 as YFSETQ. The ends were cut back, 6 bases at V and 0 bases at J, with 9 bases in the middle. CDR3 coding DNA: TGCGCCAGCACTCAGGAATTGAACACTGAAGCTTTCTTT. Protein: CASTQELNTEAFF.

This clonotype turned up a few times. The chain employs TRBV5-1 and TRBJ1-5; 7 bases map to TRBD1. Germline V lookup: CDR1 SGHRS, CDR2 YFSETQ. CDR3 size: 15 residues. With V trimmed by 0 bases and J by 5 bases, 5 bases remained unmatched. CDR3: CASSLDGQAYQPQHF. The CDR3 DNA is TGCGCCAGCAGCTTGGACGGACAGGCTTATCAGCCCCAGCATTTT.

This rearrangement joins TRBV11-2 to TRBJ2-7; D gene unclear. CDR3 size: 15 residues. Trimming took off 0 bases at V and 2 bases at J, with 11 bases between the two ends. CDR1 and CDR2 from the germline V gene are SGHAT and FQNNGV. This CDR3 is CASSLERQFPYEQYF. CDR3 bases: TGTGCCAGCAGCTTAGAGCGGCAGTTCCCCTACGAGCAGTACTTC.